The 4 T cell receptor beta chains presented below share a single source sample, sequenced in a study of control samples from healthy donors and cancer patients (dated by TCRdb to 2020 to 2021). Receptor amplification or capture employed the immunoSEQ multiplex PCR assay. TCRdb stores this immuneACCESS table with in-frame sequences only. Part of the clones is absent; in the studies checked, under half of the shortfall reflects unresolved V genes, and no reason is known for the rest. The table for this sample lists around 250,000 clones; approximately 80% of them were counted only once. Roughly 15% of the sample belongs to the ten largest clones. Input material: PBMCs. These receptors were taken from a woman aged 55-69 years with lung cancer.

This chain connects TRBV24-1 to TRBJ2-7; D is unclear. There are 13 residues in the CDR3. From germline, CDR1 is KGHDR and CDR2 SFDVKD. The germline V and J ends were trimmed by 3 bases and 5 bases, with 10 bases remaining between them. CDR3 region: CATSDPAWDEQYF. The CDR3, as DNA: TGTGCCACCAGTGATCCCGCCTGGGACGAGCAGTACTTC.

The V call is TRBV5-1, the J call TRBJ2-7; no reliable D call. The CDR3 has 14 amino acids. Trimming took 0 bases from V and 3 from J, leaving 10 bases between them. Germline V gives CDR1 SGHRS, CDR2 YFSETQ. The CDR3, as DNA: TGCGCCAGCAGCTTGGGGCTAGAAGGCTACGAGCAGTACTTC. This translates into CASSLGLEGYEQYF. Combining the CDR3 with reference TRBV5-1 and TRBJ2-7 gives the whole variable domain KAGVTQTPRYLIKTRGQQVTLSCSPISGHRSVSWYQQTPGQGLQFLFEYFSETQRNKGNFPGRFSGRQFSNSRSEMNVSTLELGDSALYLCASSLGLEGYEQYFGPGTRLTVT.

The chain carries TRBV18 and TRBJ1-4; possible D gene TRBD1, 6 bases. The CDR3 is 14 residues long. V lost 4 bases, J lost 7 bases, and 13 bases lay in between. Looked up from germline, CDR1 is KGHSH and CDR2 is LQKENI. Written as DNA, the CDR3 is TGTGCCAGCTCACTTGGACAGCATGGTGAAAAACTGTTTTTT. This codes for CASSLGQHGEKLFF.

The chain has TRBV6-1 and TRBJ2-3; maybe TRBD1 (6 bases). This CDR3 spans 14 amino acids. Between the trimmed V and J ends, which lost 3 bases and 5 bases, there was a span of 12 bases. The germline CDR1 and CDR2 sequences are MNHNS and SASEGT. This CDR3 is CASSESQGRDTQYF. CDR3 DNA sequence: TGTGCCAGCAGTGAGTCGCAGGGGAGAGATACGCAGTATTTT.